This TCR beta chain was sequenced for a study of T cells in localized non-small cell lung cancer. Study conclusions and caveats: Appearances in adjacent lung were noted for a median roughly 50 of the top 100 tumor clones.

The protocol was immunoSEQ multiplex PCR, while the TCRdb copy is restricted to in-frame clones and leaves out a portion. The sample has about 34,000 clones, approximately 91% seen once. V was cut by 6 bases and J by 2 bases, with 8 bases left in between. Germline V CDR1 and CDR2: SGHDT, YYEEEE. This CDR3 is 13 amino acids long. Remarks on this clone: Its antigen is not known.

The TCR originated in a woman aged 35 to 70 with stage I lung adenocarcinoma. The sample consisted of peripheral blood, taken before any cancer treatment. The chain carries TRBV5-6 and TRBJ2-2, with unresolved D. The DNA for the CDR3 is TGTGCCAGCACTTATACTAACACCGGGGAGCTGTTTTTT. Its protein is CASTYTNTGELFF.